A selection of T cell receptor beta chains follows, all from one sample in a study of cytomegalovirus exposure and HLA in healthy donors. Produced via immunoSEQ multiplex PCR; TCRdb's table is partial and in-frame only. The sample lists about 87,000 clones, approximately 69% seen once, with about a fifth in the top ten. The sample consisted of PBMCs. All receptors derive from a man between 25 and 39 years old in good health and CMV-seropositive. The CDR3 runs from the conserved cysteine through the conserved F or W. The D gene is left open where the match is weak. Not every row has a clone size; where given, it reads once, few, many or a size class.

J | size | V | D | CDR3 | DNA
TRBJ2-5 | - | TRBV19 | - | CASSTYKQEEETQYF | TGTGCCAGTAGTACATACAAACAAGAGGAAGAGACCCAGTACTTC
TRBJ2-5 | - | TRBV6-6 | TRBD2 | CASSLPGLAGEETQYF | TGTGCCAGCAGTTTACCGGGACTAGCGGGAGAGGAGACCCAGTACTTC
TRBJ2-7 | - | TRBV30 | TRBD1 | CAWWTGTGSYEQYF | TGTGCCTGGTGGACCGGGACAGGTTCCTACGAGCAGTACTTC
TRBJ2-7 | few | TRBV7-9 | TRBD1 | CASSLETGDYEQYF | TGTGCCAGCAGCTTAGAGACAGGGGACTACGAGCAGTACTTC
TRBJ2-7 | - | TRBV5-1 | TRBD2 | CASSPGGSSYEQYF | TGCGCCAGCAGCCCGGGGGGGAGCTCCTACGAGCAGTACTTC
TRBJ1-5 | many | TRBV28 | - | CASSQEIQPQHF | TGTGCCAGCAGTCAGGAAATTCAGCCCCAGCATTTT
TRBJ2-3 | - | TRBV4-3 | TRBD2 | CASSQDYRAAGGPGDTQYF | TGCGCCAGCAGCCAAGATTATAGAGCCGCGGGAGGTCCCGGAGATACGCAGTATTTT
TRBJ2-1 | - | TRBV11-2 | - | CASPPPGNYNEQFF | TGTGCCAGCCCTCCGCCGGGAAACTACAATGAGCAGTTCTTC
TRBJ2-7 | - | TRBV4-1 | TRBD1 | CASSQVSKQMTGIYEQYF | TGCGCCAGCAGCCAAGTATCGAAGCAGATGACAGGGATCTACGAGCAGTACTTC
TRBJ2-5 | - | TRBV2 | TRBD2 | CASSRLAGGYQETQYF | TGTGCCAGCAGTAGACTAGCGGGGGGCTACCAAGAGACCCAGTACTTC
TRBJ1-5 | few | TRBV5-6 | - | CASSLGVPGPQHF | TGTGCCAGCAGCTTGGGAGTACCTGGGCCCCAGCATTTT
TRBJ2-1 | - | TRBV7-6 | TRBD2 | CASSLQAGGYNEQFF | TGTGCCAGCAGTTTACAAGCGGGAGGCTACAATGAGCAGTTCTTC
TRBJ1-1 | - | TRBV6-5 | TRBD1 | CASSYSRTGRDTEAFF | TGTGCCAGCAGTTACTCTCGGACAGGGAGGGACACTGAAGCTTTCTTT
TRBJ1-1 | - | TRBV27 | TRBD1 | CASSLQGANTEAFF | TGTGCCAGCAGTTTGCAGGGGGCGAACACTGAAGCTTTCTTT
TRBJ2-3 | - | TRBV27 | - | CASSSQGLSDTQYF | TGTGCCAGCAGTTCTCAGGGACTGTCAGATACGCAGTATTTT
TRBJ1-1 | - | TRBV11-2 | - | CASSPVTGNTEAFF | TGTGCCAGCAGCCCAGTGACGGGGAACACTGAAGCTTTCTTT
TRBJ1-2 | few | TRBV9 | - | CASSVLGGTNNGYGYTF | TGTGCCAGCAGCGTATTGGGGGGGACTAATAACGGCTATGGCTACACCTTC
TRBJ2-7 | - | TRBV19 | TRBD1 | CASSIDRSGGTYEQYF | TGTGCCAGTAGTATAGATCGGTCAGGGGGCACCTACGAGCAGTACTTC
TRBJ1-5 | - | TRBV5-1 | - | CASSLGQTNQPQHF | TGCGCCAGCAGCTTAGGACAGACCAATCAGCCCCAGCATTTT
TRBJ2-2 | - | TRBV4-1 | - | CASSQEFVTRTGELFF | TGCGCCAGCAGCCAAGAATTTGTGACTAGGACCGGGGAGCTGTTTTTT
TRBJ1-6 | - | TRBV29-1 | - | CSVLQSSYNSPLHF | TGCAGCGTTCTACAGAGCTCCTATAATTCACCCCTCCACTTT
TRBJ2-3 | - | TRBV13 | TRBD2 | CASSLVIGLAGVDTQYF | TGTGCCAGCAGCTTAGTTATCGGTCTAGCGGGGGTAGATACGCAGTATTTT
TRBJ2-3 | few | TRBV7-3 | TRBD2 | CASSPAGGPGDTQYF | TGTGCCAGCAGCCCAGCGGGAGGGCCGGGAGATACGCAGTATTTT
TRBJ1-2 | - | TRBV4-1 | - | CASTITGRDYGYTF | TGCGCCAGCACCATTACCGGGAGGGACTATGGCTACACCTTC
TRBJ2-1 | - | TRBV4-3 | - | CASSQEFASLAKEQFF | TGCGCCAGCAGCCAAGAGTTCGCGTCTCTCGCCAAGGAGCAGTTCTTC
TRBJ1-2 | few | TRBV9 | - | CASSPSVLSYTF | TGTGCCAGCAGCCCCTCGGTCCTGAGCTACACCTTC
TRBJ1-1 | - | TRBV29-1 | - | CSVVPGFTARAEAFF | TGCAGCGTTGTTCCGGGGTTTACAGCCCGGGCTGAAGCTTTCTTT
TRBJ1-2 | few | TRBV7-2 | - | CASSLAGGAPDYGYTF | TGTGCCAGCAGCTTAGCCGGGGGGGCGCCGGACTATGGCTACACCTTC
TRBJ2-7 | - | TRBV7-9 | TRBD1 | CASSLQGGQGLSYEQYF | TGTGCCAGCAGCTTACAAGGTGGACAGGGACTCTCCTACGAGCAGTACTTC
TRBJ1-2 | few | TRBV7-2 | TRBD1 | CASSFRQGQGYSYTF | TGTGCCAGCAGCTTTCGTCAGGGACAGGGGTACAGCTACACCTTC
TRBJ2-7 | - | TRBV5-1 | TRBD2 | CASSLTLAGGAYEQYF | TGCGCCAGCAGCCTGACTTTAGCGGGGGGCGCCTACGAGCAGTACTTC
TRBJ2-7 | few | TRBV6-6 | TRBD1 | CASSYGDRFHEQYF | TGTGCCAGCAGTTACGGGGACAGGTTCCACGAGCAGTACTTC
TRBJ1-2 | - | TRBV5-6 | TRBD1 | CASSWDRANYGYTF | TGTGCCAGCAGCTGGGACAGGGCGAACTATGGCTACACCTTC
TRBJ1-1 | - | TRBV28 | - | CASSFREEAFF | TGTGCCAGCAGTTTTCGGGAAGAAGCTTTCTTT
TRBJ2-3 | once | TRBV27 | - | CASASLTLSTDTQYF | TGTGCCAGCGCGTCCTTAACCCTCAGCACAGATACGCAGTATTTT
TRBJ2-7 | - | TRBV27 | - | CASGLRGQGGYEQYF | TGTGCCAGCGGCCTTAGAGGGCAGGGGGGCTACGAGCAGTACTTC
TRBJ1-2 | - | TRBV28 | - | CATLEGDRGGYTF | TGTGCCACCCTGGAAGGGGATAGGGGTGGCTACACCTTC
TRBJ2-7 | - | TRBV6-5 | TRBD1 | CASSYSPAGGSYEQYF | TGTGCCAGCAGTTACTCCCCCGCAGGGGGATCCTACGAGCAGTACTTC
TRBJ1-1 | - | TRBV15 | - | CATSRDPGGGPEAFF | TGTGCCACCAGCAGAGATCCGGGGGGCGGCCCTGAAGCTTTCTTT
TRBJ2-1 | - | TRBV6-5 | TRBD2 | CASSSPGTSQQFF | TGTGCCAGCAGTAGCCCCGGGACTAGCCAGCAGTTCTTC
TRBJ1-2 | once | TRBV6-1 | - | CASSPGSGYTF | TGTGCCAGCAGTCCAGGGTCTGGCTACACCTTC
TRBJ2-1 | few | TRBV5-1 | - | CASSFRARGLYESSYNEQFF | -
TRBJ1-2 | - | TRBV15 | - | CATSRDGREHGYTF | TGTGCCACCAGCAGAGACGGACGGGAACATGGCTACACCTTC
TRBJ1-4 | - | TRBV6-5 | - | CASSAGARGNEKLFF | TGTGCCAGCAGTGCAGGGGCCCGGGGTAATGAAAAACTGTTTTTT
TRBJ2-5 | - | TRBV6-4 | - | CASRAQGPETQYF | TGTGCCAGCAGAGCTCAGGGTCCGGAGACCCAGTACTTC